This T cell receptor (beta chain) emerged from a study of response to subunit inactivated influenza vaccine. V was trimmed by 0 bases and J by 4 bases, leaving 9 bases between them. This CDR3 has 15 amino acids. Germline V gene lookup returns CDR1 LGHNA and CDR2 YSLEER. MiXCR, run by TCRdb on the RT-PCR reads, gives a single entry per CDR3 protein. The sample yields about 170,000 distinct CDR3 sequences, 12% seen once. The sample also formed part of further work on T cells expressing NK-cell markers. From that study: Template switching by 5'RACE with UMIs generated the TCR beta cDNA. The use of an anti-gamma-delta TCR antibody, which was added in several experiments, restricted sorting to T cells expressing alpha-beta TCR.

V gene TRBV4-3 combines with J gene TRBJ1-4; D perhaps matches TRBD1 (5 bases). This receptor was taken from a man in his fifties who received an inactivated influenza vaccine. Source: CD8+ T cells sorted from PBMCs, taken roughly 13 days after vaccination. CDR3 in amino acids: CASSQEGRVNEKLFF. For the CDR3, the DNA is TGCGCCAGCAGCCAAGAAGGCAGGGTTAATGAAAAACTGTTTTTT.